The present entry profiles one TCR beta chain with its context. The antigen remains unidentified. The sample is drawn from a study of cytomegalovirus exposure and HLA in healthy donors. Vbeta (60) and Jbeta (13) primers were used in the PCR. Using immunoSEQ multiplex PCR, the repertoire was profiled, and TCRdb retains in-frame clones only, with some absent. The table records 95,000 to 110,000 clones, 82% of them present only once. General observations from the study: V- and J-gene trimming in TCR beta was tied to a missense DCLRE1C variant by an analysis performed later. The study found most TCR sequences rare, yet found some public TCRs in many donors. Both high specificity and high sensitivity reportedly marked the classifier's diagnosis of cytomegalovirus status. In a later analysis, an Asian-associated ancestry cluster reportedly showed fewer N-insertions than the approximately 700-donor mean.

The clonotype comes from a man aged 25-45 years in good health and CMV-seropositive. The sequencing input was PBMCs.

CDR3 amino acids: CASRRTGDGELFF. For the CDR3, the DNA is TGTGCCAGCAGAAGGACAGGGGACGGGGAGCTGTTTTTT. The genes are TRBV2 and TRBJ2-2; 9 bases agree with TRBD1. The CDR3 sequence is 13 residues long. CDR1 is SNHLY and CDR2 is FYNNEI in the germline V gene. V lost 6 bases to trimming and J lost 7 bases; unmatched junction nucleotides: 3.